These 2 T cell receptor beta chains share one sample of origin, sequenced in a study of blood T cell repertoires in COVID-19 (dated by TCRdb to between 2020 and 2021). Receptor libraries were prepared by the immunoSEQ multiplex PCR assay. The source is immuneACCESS, and TCRdb retained only in-frame sequences with V and J called. Part of the clones is not carried over; for the studies checked, unresolved V genes explain less than half of this, and the remainder is unexplained. The sample table lists about 210,000 clones, around four fifths of them with a count of one. The top ten constitute around 1% of the sample. The specimen sequenced was peripheral blood. The receptors shown here come from a man aged 55 to 69 with COVID-19, enrolled during active disease.

The genes are TRBV7-2 and TRBJ2-7; 9 nucleotides align to TRBD2. The germline V gene encodes CDR1 SGHTA and CDR2 FQGNSA. The V segment lost 4 bases and the J segment 4 bases; nucleotides outside the gene matches: 5. This CDR3 has 14 residues. This CDR3 reads CASSSGLALYEQYF. CDR3 nucleotides: TGTGCCAGCAGCTCCGGACTAGCGTTGTACGAGCAGTACTTC. Supplemented by reference TRBV7-2 and TRBJ2-7, the full variable domain reads GAGVSQSPSNKVTEKGKDVELRCDPISGHTALYWYRQSLGQGLEFLIYFQGNSAPDKSGLPSDRFSAERTGGSVSTLTIQRTQQEDSAVYLCASSSGLALYEQYFGPGTRLTVT.

The chain couples TRBV5-4 to TRBJ1-1; 12 bases are a match to TRBD1. The CDR3 runs 16 residues. Germline V lookup: CDR1 SGHNT, CDR2 YYREEE (reference sequence). Losses at the gene ends were 4 bases for V and 3 bases for J; bases not matched to a gene: 7. The CDR3 bases are TGTGCCAGCAGCGGGGGACAGGGGGCATGGGACACTGAAGCTTTCTTT. Translated: CASSGGQGAWDTEAFF. Looking up the rest from reference TRBV5-4 and TRBJ1-1 gives the full variable domain: ETGVTQSPTHLIKTRGQQVTLRCSSQSGHNTVSWYQQALGQGPQFIFQYYREEENGRGNFPPRFSGLQFPNYSSELNVNALELDDSALYLCASSGGQGAWDTEAFFGQGTRLTVV.